The 3 T cell receptor beta chains below come from one sample, sequenced in a study of shared clonotypes between healthy human individuals. Sequencing used immunoSEQ multiplex PCR; TCRdb keeps in-frame clones, though not all of them. Of roughly 2 million clones in the sample, roughly 94% were seen once. Sequencing used naive CD4+ T cells sorted from blood. Regarding subset: CD45RA+ positively selected. The receptors here all came from a man in his late teens or twenties in good health.

The chain's CDR3 is CASSQDIRTSSSYNEQFF. The CDR3 DNA reads TGTGCCAGCAGCCAAGATATAAGAACATCGAGCTCCTACAATGAGCAGTTCTTC. The chain uses TRBV4-2 and TRBJ2-1; the D is unclear. V was shortened by 0 bases and J by 0 bases, with 15 bases between the two germline ends. CDR3 length: 18 residues. Germline V gene lookup returns CDR1 LGHNA and CDR2 YNFKEQ.

As regards this clone: Additional DNA sequences in this sample encode the identical CDR3. The J gene is TRBJ2-7, the V gene TRBV7-9; D possibly corresponds to TRBD2 (7 bases). The germline V gene encodes CDR1 SEHNR and CDR2 FQNEAQ (reference sequence). This CDR3 comprises 13 residues. Trimming removed 0 bases at V and 6 bases at J, with 9 bases between. DNA of the CDR3: TGTGCCAGCAGCTTAGCGGGGGGGCGCGAGCAGTACTTC. Protein: CASSLAGGREQYF.

The rearrangement joins TRBV18 to TRBJ2-5; TRBD1 aligns across 7 bases. After removal of 3 bases from V and 5 bases from J, the junction contained 3 bases not matched to a gene. Germline CDR1 KGHSH, CDR2 LQKENI. This CDR3 region has 13 residues. DNA of the CDR3: TGTGCCAGCTCACCGAAACAGGGGGAGACCCAGTACTTC. Residues: CASSPKQGETQYF.